The 10 T cell receptor beta chains given below trace back to one sample, sequenced in a study of T cell repertoires in cytomegalovirus infection. Antigens for these TCRs are unknown. TCRdb re-derived calls from the reads in MiXCR, one entry per CDR3 protein. This sample yields 360,000 or so distinct CDR3 sequences, of which roughly 34% are seen a single time; around an eighth belongs to the top ten. This sample comprised cultured PBMCs, obtained from culture after CMV antigen stimulation. These receptors all come from a human donor in good health (CMV status not recorded). Some clones in this sample may be carry-over from other donors' samples.

This clonotype was seen just once. This rearrangement joins TRBV14 to TRBJ1-1; tentative D call: TRBD1 (6 bases). Germline loops: CDR1 SGHDN, CDR2 FVKESK. V dropped 1 base and J dropped 5 bases, with 20 bases sitting between them. The CDR3 is 17 residues long. CDR3 coding DNA: TGTGCCAGCAGCCAAGTAGGCTCAGGGGAAAGAGGAACTGAAGCTTTCTTT. This encodes CASSQVGSGERGTEAFF.

This clonotype has a handful of counts. CDR3 loop: CSARGLTGTGNTDTQYF. CDR3 DNA sequence: TGCAGTGCTAGAGGGCTTACCGGGACAGGAAACACAGATACGCAGTATTTT. V is TRBV20-1 and J is TRBJ2-3, with 8 bases aligning to TRBD1. The V segment lost 1 base and the J segment 2 bases; nucleotides outside the gene matches: 11. Germline lookup yields CDR1 DFQATT and CDR2 SNEGSKA (reference sequence). The CDR3 has 17 residues.

With regard to this clonotype: The junction and the germline gene differ at one end; a read error may be behind it. V is TRBV10-3 and J is TRBJ2-5; D is possibly TRBD1 or TRBD2 (5 bases each). Germline V gene data show CDR1 as ENHRY and CDR2 as SYGVKD. The CDR3 has 13 residues. This CDR3 reads CAISRDATEAQYF. In nucleotides, the CDR3 is TGTGCCATCAGCAGGGACGCGACAGAGGCCCAGTACTTC.

The V and J genes are TRBV5-1 and TRBJ2-1; 8 nucleotides line up with TRBD1. The V segment lost 4 bases and the J segment 8 bases; nucleotides outside the gene matches: 11. Per germline, CDR1 SGHRS and CDR2 YFSETQ. The CDR3 consists of 15 residues. CDR3 in amino acids: CASSRPGQEGDEQFF. The CDR3 DNA sequence: TGCGCCAGCAGCCGCCCGGGACAGGAGGGGGATGAGCAGTTCTTC.

This clonotype was recorded once. The chain carries TRBV19 and TRBJ2-7, with 9 bases lining up with TRBD2. V gave up 10 bases and J gave up 6 bases; unmatched junction bases: 22. Germline assignment: CDR1 LNHDA and CDR2 SQIVND (reference sequence). The CDR3 contains 17 residues. The CDR3: CATQVTLGSGRFGEQYF. CDR3 nucleotide sequence: TGTGCCACCCAGGTTACCCTAGGCAGCGGGAGGTTCGGCGAGCAGTACTTC.

The chain joins TRBV4-3 to TRBJ2-3, with D tentatively TRBD2 (5 bases). CDR1 LGHNA and CDR2 YSLEER come from the germline V gene. The CDR3 sequence is 15 residues long. V lost 1 base, J lost 1 base, and 9 bases lay in between. The CDR3: CASSQVTRGTDTQYF. The CDR3 DNA is TGCGCCAGCAGCCAAGTCACGCGGGGCACAGATACGCAGTATTTT.

The V call is TRBV5-6, the J call TRBJ2-7; D unclear. Germline CDR1 SGHDT, CDR2 YYEEEE. V lost 0 bases and J lost 5, with 9 bases in between. This CDR3 spans 13 amino acids. The CDR3 is CASSLVGPHEQYV. The CDR3 DNA sequence: TGTGCCAGCAGCTTGGTGGGTCCCCACGAGCAGTACGTC.

This clonotype has at least ten counts. The chain carries TRBV7-8 and TRBJ1-4; possible D gene TRBD1, 5 bases. Germline CDR1 SGHVS, CDR2 FQNEAQ. This CDR3 has 14 residues. The germline V and J ends were trimmed by 5 bases and 6 bases, with 13 bases remaining between them. CDR3 sequence: CASSQGDVHEKLFF. As DNA, the CDR3 is TGTGCCAGCAGCCAAGGGGATGTACATGAAAAACTGTTTTTT.

As DNA, the CDR3 is TGTGCCAGCAGCAGAACCGGGATAAACTACAATGAGCAGTTCTTC. It codes for CASSRTGINYNEQFF. The chain employs TRBV5-4 and TRBJ2-1; TRBD2 is a possible D gene (5 bases). The CDR3 runs 15 residues. V lost 4 bases and J 3 bases, leaving 14 bases between the germline ends. Germline CDR1 reads SGHNT; CDR2 reads YYREEE (reference sequence).

This clonotype has a handful of counts. This chain links TRBV6-2 or TRBV6-3 with TRBJ2-5; D is unclear. CDR1 and CDR2 (germline): MNHEY, SVGEGT. V was trimmed by 6 bases and J by 7 bases, leaving 12 bases between them. The CDR3 is 12 residues long. The chain's CDR3 is CASRDPPGTQYF. CDR3 in DNA: TGTGCCAGCAGGGACCCACCGGGGACCCAGTACTTC.